In this sample, the clone carrying this TCR beta chain turned up many times. This entry belongs to a study of T-cell memory formation after mild COVID-19. From germline, CDR1 is SGHDN and CDR2 FVKESK. With 4 bases removed from V and 7 bases from J, the gap between germline ends came to 14 bases. The CDR3 covers 14 residues. TCRdb independently ran MiXCR on the 5' RACE reads; one entry per CDR3 protein. The sample has about 500,000 distinct CDR3 sequences; around 21% are singletons. Sequencing used PBMCs or a T cell subset sorted from them (not recorded which). This TCR was recovered from an adult woman who had mild COVID-19 (a few samples of this study predate the infection). Cell type and time point are not known. This chain uses TRBV14 with TRBJ2-1, with D possibly called TRBD1 or TRBD2 (6 bases each). The CDR3 protein is CASSLMRGGNEQFF. The CDR3 DNA is TGTGCCAGCAGCCTCATGAGAGGGGGGAATGAGCAGTTCTTC.